This TCR beta chain is from a study of blood T cell repertoires in COVID-19. Turning to the study itself: Acute and convalescent COVID-19 samples came from the United States, Italy and Spain. In each case, the material was cDNA or gDNA derived from T cells, B-cell-depleted T cells, or PBMCs.

In the original workflow: Amplified reference gene primers provided the basis for estimating nucleated cell counts. The table came from immunoSEQ multiplex PCR; TCRdb's copy has only in-frame clones and leaves some out. V and J calls and clone size are given by that table; D and trimming were obtained from the DNA. The repertoire has around 180,000 clones, approximately 83% of them found once; the top ten carry 3.3%. V was pared by 5 bases and J by 2 bases, with 8 bases of the junction left unmatched. The CDR3 is 16 residues long. Germline V CDR1 and CDR2: LNHNV, YYDKDF (reference sequence). Sequenced sample: peripheral blood. The rearrangement links TRBV15 to TRBJ1-5; 8 bases are shared with TRBD1. The TCR was taken from a man in his sixties with acute or convalescent COVID-19. The CDR3: CATSAGRGQGNQPQHF. In DNA, the CDR3 is TGTGCCACCAGCGCAGGGAGGGGACAGGGCAATCAGCCCCAGCATTTT. Variable domain in full (rest from reference TRBV15 and TRBJ1-5): DAMVIQNPRYQVTQFGKPVTLSCSQTLNHNVMYWYQQKSSQAPKLLFHYYDKDFNNEADTPDNFQSRRPNTSFCFLDIRSPGLGDTAMYLCATSAGRGQGNQPQHFGDGTRLSIL.